A single T cell receptor (beta chain) is shown here with its context. Its antigen is unidentified. These data belong to a study of cytomegalovirus exposure and HLA in healthy donors. Study-wide background: Among the 300 to 500 genotyped donors, about 81% were placed in the Caucasian-associated ancestry cluster.

The study ran its PCR with 60 Vbeta and 13 Jbeta primers. In the source study's methods: Counted up in a later analysis, unique TCR beta chains came to 65 million to 80 million, with around 11 million shared. Assay: immunoSEQ multiplex PCR; the TCRdb copy retains only in-frame clones and omits some. That table gives V, J and clone size, and the DNA gave D and trimming. The profile shows fewer than 150,000 clones, 70% to 80% of them singletons. Trimming took 5 bases from V and 7 from J, leaving 20 bases between them. CDR1 is SGHNT, CDR2 YENEEA, per germline. This CDR3 comprises 16 residues. Notes on the study in general: A previous analysis found most TCR beta V segments productive roughly 90% or roughly 30% of the time. The study carried out a later analysis of TCR beta sequences. It associated around 17,000 of them with specific HLA alleles at a false discovery rate of 0.05.

This chain uses TRBV11-3 with TRBJ1-4; D is ambiguous. This clonotype was obtained from a woman aged 25 to 39 in good health and CMV-seropositive. What was sequenced was PBMCs. CDR3 residues: CASSRGERVAGEKLFF. The CDR3 DNA reads as TGTGCCAGCAGCCGGGGAGAGCGGGTTGCGGGTGAAAAACTGTTTTTT.